The 3 T cell receptor beta chains listed next were all sequenced from one sample in a study of blood T cell repertoires in COVID-19. Measured with immunoSEQ multiplex PCR; TCRdb has only the in-frame clones, and not every one. The sample includes over 95,000 clones, approximately 80% of them seen just once. The material sequenced was peripheral blood. These receptors were obtained from a human donor in a cohort sampled during active COVID-19.

This clone was seen just once. The CDR3 is CASSVGGQGDTEAFF. The DNA for the CDR3 is TGTGCCAGCAGCGTAGGAGGCCAGGGGGACACTGAAGCTTTCTTT. The V gene is TRBV9, the J gene TRBJ1-1, with TRBD1 identical over 7 bases. CDR3 length: 15 residues. The V gene's germline CDR1 is SGDLS and CDR2 YYNGEE. V shed 0 bases, J shed 3 bases, and the junction held 5 bases outside the gene matches.

The J gene is TRBJ1-1, the V gene TRBV5-1; possible D gene TRBD1, 5 bases. The V end was cut by 4 bases, the J end by 0 bases, with 10 bases between. The CDR3 spans 14 residues. Germline CDR1 and CDR2: SGHRS and YFSETQ. The CDR3 sequence: CASSRSTVNTEAFF. As DNA, the CDR3 is TGCGCCAGCAGCCGATCGACAGTGAACACTGAAGCTTTCTTT.

This chain joins TRBV5-1 and TRBJ1-1, with D tentatively TRBD1 (5 bases). The CDR3 contains 14 residues. V lost 3 bases to trimming and J lost 7 bases, with 16 bases between them. CDR1 is SGHRS, CDR2 YFSETQ, per germline. The CDR3 coding sequence is TGCGCCAGCAGCTCCGTGGGAGGGGTCGGTGAAGCTTTCTTT. Protein product: CASSSVGGVGEAFF. The full variable domain, with the rest looked up from reference TRBV5-1 and TRBJ1-1, is KAGVTQTPRYLIKTRGQQVTLSCSPISGHRSVSWYQQTPGQGLQFLFEYFSETQRNKGNFPGRFSGRQFSNSRSEMNVSTLELGDSALYLCASSSVGGVGEAFFGQGTRLTVV.